These 9 T cell receptor beta chains share one sample of origin, sequenced in a study of blood T cell repertoires in COVID-19. Repertoires were generated with immunoSEQ multiplex PCR, while TCRdb's copy carries only in-frame clones and drops some. The repertoire consists of roughly 250,000 clones, with about 80% occurring once and the leading ten covering over 8.5%. The sample comprised peripheral blood. All receptors come from a human donor in a cohort sampled during active COVID-19.

The V call is TRBV18, the J call TRBJ2-1; 10 nucleotides agree with TRBD2. Trimming took 1 base from V and 7 from J; bases not matched to a gene: 7. The germline gives CDR1 KGHSH, CDR2 LQKENI. CDR3 length: 16 residues. This CDR3 reads CASSPQSGRAGNEQFF. CDR3 DNA: TGTGCCAGCTCACCACAAAGCGGGAGGGCGGGGAATGAGCAGTTCTTC. Together with reference TRBV18 and TRBJ2-1, the CDR3 gives the full variable domain: NAGVMQNPRHLVRRRGQEARLRCSPMKGHSHVYWYRQLPEEGLKFMVYLQKENIIDESGMPKERFSAEFPKEGPSILRIQQVVRGDSAAYFCASSPQSGRAGNEQFFGPGTRLTVL.

The chain joins TRBV12-3 or TRBV12-4 to TRBJ1-6; D unresolved. Trimming removed 8 bases at V and 8 bases at J, with 10 bases between. The CDR3 runs 12 residues. Here the CDR3 reads CASHSHDSPLHF. CDR3 in DNA: TGTGCCAGCCACTCGCACGATTCACCCCTCCACTTT.

The chain uses TRBV3-1 (or the pseudogene TRBV3-2) and TRBJ2-7, with 10 bases aligning to TRBD2. The CDR3 runs to 15 residues. The J segment lost 2 bases and the V segment lost 4 bases, leaving 5 bases of the junction unmatched. Germline V lookup: CDR1 LGHDT, CDR2 YNNKEL (reference sequence). The CDR3 spells CASSLGLAVTYEQYF. The CDR3 bases are TGTGCCAGCAGCCTTGGACTAGCGGTTACCTACGAGCAGTACTTC.

J is TRBJ2-1 and V is TRBV19; 7 bases are a match to TRBD2. Trimming took 5 bases from V and 7 from J; bases not matched to a gene: 14. This CDR3 is built from 16 residues. Germline V gene lookup returns CDR1 LNHDA and CDR2 SQIVND (reference sequence). CDR3 region: CASSGMRSGKDNEQFF. In nucleotides, the CDR3 is TGTGCCAGTAGTGGAATGAGGAGCGGGAAAGATAATGAGCAGTTCTTC.

This sequence joins TRBV3-1 (or the pseudogene TRBV3-2) and TRBJ2-7; 8 positions match TRBD2. The CDR3 runs 18 residues. Germline loops: CDR1 LGHDT, CDR2 YNNKEL (reference sequence). Germline trimming cut 1 base from V and 2 bases from J; bases unmatched to any gene: 13. CDR3 loop: CASSQGPGLAGQTYEQYF. CDR3 DNA sequence: TGTGCCAGCAGCCAAGGGCCCGGGCTAGCGGGCCAAACCTACGAGCAGTACTTC.

In regard to this clone: Additional DNA sequences in this sample encode the identical CDR3. This chain joins TRBV5-1 and TRBJ2-1; 7 nucleotides agree with TRBD2. The V gene end was trimmed by 0 bases and the J gene end by 3 bases; junction bases not matched to a gene: 3. The CDR3 spans 15 residues. Germline V CDR1 and CDR2: SGHRS, YFSETQ. The CDR3 protein is CASSLAGGGYNEQFF. CDR3 in DNA: TGCGCCAGCAGCTTGGCCGGCGGGGGCTACAATGAGCAGTTCTTC.

The V gene is TRBV28, the J gene TRBJ1-2; 8 bases line up with TRBD1. Germline trimming cut 2 bases from V and 8 bases from J; bases unmatched to any gene: 10. Germline CDR1 reads MDHEN; CDR2 reads SYDVKM. The CDR3 totals 15 residues. The CDR3 region has the DNA TGTGCCAGCAGTTTAACGGGCAGGGGGCTGGCGGGCTACACCTTC. It is translated as CASSLTGRGLAGYTF.

The rearrangement joins TRBV2 to TRBJ2-3; 13 positions match TRBD2. The CDR3 sequence is 17 residues long. The germline V gene has CDR1 SNHLY and CDR2 FYNNEI. V was clipped by 4 bases and J by 0 bases; unmatched bases: 4. The CDR3 region has the DNA TGTGCCAGCAGTGGGGGACTAGCGGGGACTAGCACAGATACGCAGTATTTT. Amino acids: CASSGGLAGTSTDTQYF.

The chain links TRBV6-6 to TRBJ2-5; 7 positions agree with TRBD1. V was clipped by 2 bases and J by 1 base; unmatched bases: 1. This CDR3 spans 14 amino acids. Germline V gene data show CDR1 as MNHNY and CDR2 as SVGAGI (reference sequence). The CDR3 sequence is CASSYPGGQETQYF. Here the CDR3 DNA reads TGTGCCAGCAGTTACCCAGGGGGCCAAGAGACCCAGTACTTC.